Here is one TCR beta chain with its context. Its antigen is currently unknown. These data belong to a study of persistence of HIV-infected CD4 T cells. Study outcomes and limitations: Bulk TCR data could not be restricted to HIV-1-infected CMV-responding cells.

Sequencing used immunoSEQ version 4 in survey mode. Sequencing was performed with immunoSEQ multiplex PCR; in TCRdb, only in-frame clones are kept and a portion is missing. The sample contains roughly 35,000 clones, 82% of which appear only once. This CDR3 is 15 amino acids long. CDR1 and CDR2 from the germline V gene are SGHVS and FQNEAQ. J was trimmed by 6 bases and V by 6 bases; bases with no gene match: 12. An overlapping HIV-1 Gag peptide pool stimulated these cells at 1 ug/peptide/mL. Memory cells lacking CD40L and CD69 with high CD45RO were sorted. Anti-CD28/CD49d costimulation, CD40-blocking antibody and enfuvirtide were given to CD8-depleted PBMCs for roughly 19 hours.

The clonotype comes from an adult with HIV. The donor label of this sample is uncertain. Sequencing was performed on cultured CD4+ T cells from PBMCs, taken from a patient who received antiretroviral therapy. J is TRBJ1-1 and V is TRBV7-8; 8 positions agree with TRBD1. CDR3 in DNA: TGTGCCAGCAGACAGGGGATGGACAGGGTCGCTGAAGCTTTCTTT. Translated: CASRQGMDRVAEAFF.